This TCR beta chain was identified in a study of cytomegalovirus exposure and HLA in healthy donors. Study-wide points: An Asian-associated ancestry cluster reportedly showed fewer N-insertions than the roughly 600-donor mean in a later analysis.

V shed 2 bases and J shed 3 bases, with 5 bases lying between them. Germline assignment: CDR1 SEHNR and CDR2 FQNEAQ (reference sequence). The CDR3 is made up of 12 amino acids. Primers: 60 Vbeta forward and 13 Jbeta reverse. Sequenced by immunoSEQ multiplex PCR; TCRdb stores in-frame clones only, minus some. This table has around 210,000 clones, about 85% appearing once. This clone was seen only a few times. Its target is unknown. Other DNA sequences of this sample code for an identical CDR3. The source material was PBMCs. The source is a girl aged 2-9 years in good health and CMV-seronegative. This chain connects TRBV7-9 to TRBJ2-7, with a weak D call TRBD1 (5 bases). The CDR3 spells CASSLRGYEQYF. The DNA of the CDR3 is TGTGCCAGCAGCTTAAGGGGCTACGAGCAGTACTTC.